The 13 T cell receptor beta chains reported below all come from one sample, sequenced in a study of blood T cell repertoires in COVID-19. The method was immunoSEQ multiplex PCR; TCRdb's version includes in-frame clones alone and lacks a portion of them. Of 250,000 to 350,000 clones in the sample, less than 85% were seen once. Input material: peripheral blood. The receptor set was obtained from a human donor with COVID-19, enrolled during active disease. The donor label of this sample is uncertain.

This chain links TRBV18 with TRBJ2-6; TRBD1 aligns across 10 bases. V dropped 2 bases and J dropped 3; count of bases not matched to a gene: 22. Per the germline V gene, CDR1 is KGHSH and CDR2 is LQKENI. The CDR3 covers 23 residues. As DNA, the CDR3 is TGTGCCAGCTCACCAGTGAATGATCGCCGTCCCGGGACAGGGGCGTATGGGGCCAACGTCCTGACTTTC. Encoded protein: CASSPVNDRRPGTGAYGANVLTF.

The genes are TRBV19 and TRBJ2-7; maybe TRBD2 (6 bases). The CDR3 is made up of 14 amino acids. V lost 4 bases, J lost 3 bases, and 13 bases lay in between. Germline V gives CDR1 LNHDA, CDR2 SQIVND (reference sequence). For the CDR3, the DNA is TGTGCCAGTAGTACCCCGGGACTTAGCTACGAGCAGTACTTC. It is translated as CASSTPGLSYEQYF. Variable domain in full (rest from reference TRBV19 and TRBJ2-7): DGGITQSPKYLFRKEGQNVTLSCEQNLNHDAMYWYRQDPGQGLRLIYYSQIVNDFQKGDIAEGYSVSREKKESFPLTVTSAQKNPTAFYLCASSTPGLSYEQYFGPGTRLTVT.

Here the CDR3 reads CASSFDRSADTQYF. The CDR3 nucleotides read TGTGCCAGCAGCTTCGACAGGTCGGCAGATACGCAGTATTTT. The rearrangement links TRBV7-9 to TRBJ2-3; D is perhaps TRBD1 (6 bases). Trimming left V 3 bases short and J 4 bases short, with 11 bases between. CDR1 SEHNR and CDR2 FQNEAQ come from the germline V gene (reference sequence). The CDR3 spans 14 residues.

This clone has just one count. CDR3: CASRGLAGLYEQYF. As DNA, the CDR3 is TGTGCCAGCAGGGGACTAGCCGGTTTGTACGAGCAGTACTTC. The rearrangement uses TRBV6-5 and TRBJ2-7; TRBD2 aligns across 9 bases. CDR1 MNHEY and CDR2 SVGAGI come from the germline V gene. V trimming: 6 bases; J trimming: 4 bases; junction bases outside the gene matches: 7. CDR3 length: 14 amino acids.

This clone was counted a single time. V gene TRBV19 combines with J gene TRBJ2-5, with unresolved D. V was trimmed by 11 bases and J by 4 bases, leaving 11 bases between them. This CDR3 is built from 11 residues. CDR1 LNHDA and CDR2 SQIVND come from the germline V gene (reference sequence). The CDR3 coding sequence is TGTGCCTCCGAGGAGTCAGAGACCCAGTACTTC. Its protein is CASEESETQYF.

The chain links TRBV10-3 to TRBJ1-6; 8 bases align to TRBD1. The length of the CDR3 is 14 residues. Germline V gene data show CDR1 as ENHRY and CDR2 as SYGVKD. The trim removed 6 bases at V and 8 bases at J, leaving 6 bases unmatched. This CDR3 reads CAIRETGGDSPLHF. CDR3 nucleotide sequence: TGTGCCATCAGGGAAACAGGGGGGGATTCACCCCTCCACTTT.

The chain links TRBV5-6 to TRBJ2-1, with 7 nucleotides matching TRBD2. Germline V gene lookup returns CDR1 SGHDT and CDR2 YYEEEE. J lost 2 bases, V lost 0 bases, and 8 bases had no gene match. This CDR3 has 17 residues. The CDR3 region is CASSLAGGRGPYNEQFF. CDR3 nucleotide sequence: TGTGCCAGCAGCTTGGCAGGCGGGAGAGGACCCTACAATGAGCAGTTCTTC.

CDR3 amino acids: CASSPPIRQGRVFNQPQHF. CDR3 DNA sequence: TGCGCCAGCAGCCCCCCTATCCGACAGGGGAGGGTGTTTAATCAGCCCCAGCATTTT. V gene TRBV4-1 combines with J gene TRBJ1-5, with TRBD1 matching over 8 bases. The CDR3 extends over 19 amino acids. Trimming at V came to 4 bases and at J to 4 bases, leaving 18 bases not matched to a gene. Germline-derived CDR1 and CDR2 are MGHRA and YSYEKL.

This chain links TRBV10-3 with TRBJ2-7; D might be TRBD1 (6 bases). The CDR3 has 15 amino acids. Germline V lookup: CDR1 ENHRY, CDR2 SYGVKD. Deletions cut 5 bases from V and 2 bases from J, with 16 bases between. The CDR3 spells CAISTGTLTAYEQYF. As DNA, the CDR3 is TGTGCCATCAGTACCGGGACACTTACCGCCTACGAGCAGTACTTC.

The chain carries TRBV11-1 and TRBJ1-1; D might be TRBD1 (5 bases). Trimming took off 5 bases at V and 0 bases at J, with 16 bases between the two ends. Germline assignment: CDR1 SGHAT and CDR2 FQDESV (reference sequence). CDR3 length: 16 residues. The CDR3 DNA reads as TGTGCCAGCAGCCCGACCCACGGGGGGATGAACACTGAAGCTTTCTTT. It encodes CASSPTHGGMNTEAFF.

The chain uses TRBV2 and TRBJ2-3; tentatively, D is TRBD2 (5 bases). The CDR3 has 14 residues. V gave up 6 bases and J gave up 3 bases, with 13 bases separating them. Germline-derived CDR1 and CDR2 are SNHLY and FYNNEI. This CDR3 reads CASSAGSGTDTQYF. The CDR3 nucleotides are TGTGCCAGCAGCGCGGGCTCCGGAACAGATACGCAGTATTTT.

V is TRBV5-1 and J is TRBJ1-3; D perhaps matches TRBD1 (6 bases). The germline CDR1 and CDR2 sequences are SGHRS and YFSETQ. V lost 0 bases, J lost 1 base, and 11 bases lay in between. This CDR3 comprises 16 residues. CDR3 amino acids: CASSLEGHQSGNTIYF. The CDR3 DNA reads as TGCGCCAGCAGCTTGGAGGGACACCAATCTGGAAACACCATATATTTT.

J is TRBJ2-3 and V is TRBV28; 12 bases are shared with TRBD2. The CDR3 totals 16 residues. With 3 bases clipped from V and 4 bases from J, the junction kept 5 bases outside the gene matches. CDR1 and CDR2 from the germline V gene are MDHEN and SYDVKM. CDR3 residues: CASSFQLAGGADTQYF. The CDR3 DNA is TGTGCCAGCAGTTTCCAACTAGCGGGGGGCGCAGATACGCAGTATTTT. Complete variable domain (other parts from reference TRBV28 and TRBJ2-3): DVKVTQSSRYLVKRTGEKVFLECVQDMDHENMFWYRQDPGLGLRLIYFSYDVKMKEKGDIPEGYSVSREKKERFSLILESASTNQTSMYLCASSFQLAGGADTQYFGPGTRLTVL.